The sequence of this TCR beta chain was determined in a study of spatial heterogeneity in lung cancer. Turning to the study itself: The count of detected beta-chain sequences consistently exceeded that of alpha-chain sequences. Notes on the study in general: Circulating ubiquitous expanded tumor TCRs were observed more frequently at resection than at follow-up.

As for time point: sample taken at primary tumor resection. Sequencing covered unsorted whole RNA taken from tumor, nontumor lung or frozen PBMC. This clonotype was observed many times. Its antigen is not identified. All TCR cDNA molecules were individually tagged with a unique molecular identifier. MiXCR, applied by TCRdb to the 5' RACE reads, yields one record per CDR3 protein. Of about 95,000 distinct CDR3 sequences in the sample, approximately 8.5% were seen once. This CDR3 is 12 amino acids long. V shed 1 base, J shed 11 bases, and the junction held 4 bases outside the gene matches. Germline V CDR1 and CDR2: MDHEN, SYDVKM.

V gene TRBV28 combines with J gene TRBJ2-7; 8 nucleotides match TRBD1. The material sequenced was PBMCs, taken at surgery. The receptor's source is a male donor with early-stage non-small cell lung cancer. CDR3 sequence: CASSLFQGAKYF. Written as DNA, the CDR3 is TGTGCCAGCAGTTTATTCCAGGGGGCGAAGTACTTC. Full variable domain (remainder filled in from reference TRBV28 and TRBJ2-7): DVKVTQSSRYLVKRTGEKVFLECVQDMDHENMFWYRQDPGLGLRLIYFSYDVKMKEKGDIPEGYSVSREKKERFSLILESASTNQTSMYLCASSLFQGAKYFGPGTRLTVT.